The rows below give T cell receptor beta chains drawn from one sample of a study of cytomegalovirus exposure and HLA in healthy donors. Profiled with immunoSEQ multiplex PCR; TCRdb holds only in-frame clones, not every one. The sample lists over 80,000 clones, 73% seen once, with over 3% in the top ten. The specimen was PBMCs. These receptors came from a man in his forties in good health and CMV-seronegative. The CDR3 runs from the conserved cysteine through the conserved F or W. Fields, in order: J gene, V gene, CDR3 protein.

TRBJ2-1 | TRBV4-3 | CASSQGMGSGDYNEQFF
TRBJ2-3 | TRBV29-1 | CSVLGTSGGDGDTQYF
TRBJ2-3 | TRBV6-4 | CASSDGLAADTQYF
TRBJ2-5 | TRBV2 | CASVLSWTQETQYF
TRBJ2-2 | TRBV29-1 | CSVRGGFSGELFF
TRBJ1-2 | TRBV7-8 | CASSPDIRQQGAVYGYTF
TRBJ1-1 | TRBV28 | CASREGDWTRVAFF
TRBJ2-2 | TRBV7-2 | CASSRQNTGELFF
TRBJ2-4 | TRBV27 | CASRRVATAKNIQYF
TRBJ1-5 | TRBV6-1 | CASSGGTGVMWSNQPQHF
TRBJ2-7 | TRBV6-1 | CASSNIAGGPDEQYF
TRBJ2-7 | TRBV11-2 | CASSESTGGAEQYF
TRBJ2-7 | TRBV15 | CATSRAGQGVYEQYF
TRBJ1-5 | TRBV2 | CASSVQAYSNQPQHF
TRBJ1-2 | TRBV5-4 | CASSTPDNYGYTF
TRBJ2-5 | TRBV9 | CASTKKRGYQETQYF
TRBJ2-7 | TRBV4-3 | CASSLGARGDFSYEQYF
TRBJ1-2 | TRBV7-2 | CASSLDRVLSF
TRBJ2-1 | TRBV5-1 | CASSLTGGSYNEQFF
TRBJ2-5 | TRBV6-5 | CASSYSGGYQETQYF
TRBJ1-4 | TRBV19 | CASSGRDRGFEKLFF
TRBJ1-3 | TRBV10-3 | CAISEAGGTGNTIYF
TRBJ2-7 | TRBV5-6 | CASSSDSPYEQYF
TRBJ1-3 | TRBV5-5 | CASTIRQGGNTIYF
TRBJ2-2 | TRBV9 | CASSGQGAGELFF
TRBJ2-7 | TRBV6-5 | CASSYSPVSYEQYF
TRBJ2-2 | TRBV7-9 | CASSSPTEDGGELFF
TRBJ2-7 | TRBV27 | CASSLATGGYEQYF
TRBJ2-7 | TRBV4-1 | CASSQTSTGTLNYEQYF
TRBJ1-2 | TRBV7-9 | CASSLSDNTGYTF
TRBJ1-2 | TRBV18 | CASSPKQGAVGYGYTF
TRBJ2-5 | TRBV19 | CASSGTSGGAGPGETQYF
TRBJ1-4 | TRBV7-6 | CASSLQGPNEKLFF
TRBJ2-5 | TRBV5-6 | CASSFLETQYF
TRBJ2-3 | TRBV19 | CASSIDGIGAGIKLVTQYF
TRBJ2-7 | TRBV10-3 | CAISEPTGGSYEQYF
TRBJ1-6 | TRBV5-6 | CAGSYSPFRNSPLHF
TRBJ1-3 | TRBV7-3 | CASAPDSASGNTIYF
TRBJ1-4 | TRBV5-6 | CASSLDPTGREEKLFF
TRBJ2-7 | TRBV6-6 | CASSYSGGTYEQYF
TRBJ1-2 | TRBV15 | CATSRDRTGSIYGYTF
TRBJ2-3 | TRBV25-1 | CASRMTRGAHSTDTQYF
TRBJ1-1 | TRBV10-3 | CAISDQTGTGAFF
TRBJ2-1 | TRBV5-4 | CASSSGQGTYNEQFF
TRBJ2-7 | TRBV25-1 | CASATGYEQYF
TRBJ2-7 | TRBV18 | CASSPAQGSFYEQYF
TRBJ2-7 | TRBV10-3 | CAIGGDTSYEQYF
TRBJ1-5 | TRBV18 | CASSPMAGISNQPQHF
TRBJ1-5 | TRBV4-1 | CASSQDWRSSNQPQHF
TRBJ2-3 | TRBV9 | CASSEGIVSLVTDTQYF
TRBJ1-2 | TRBV2 | CASRETGPSYGYTF
TRBJ2-5 | TRBV4-3 | CASSQTITGIGETQYF
TRBJ1-1 | TRBV2 | CASSGDPQGGAFF
TRBJ1-2 | TRBV28 | CASSSPGTGGARGYGYTF
TRBJ2-7 | TRBV5-1 | CASSLAPRTSGGANYEQYF
TRBJ2-7 | TRBV2 | CASSVTGAYEQYF
TRBJ1-1 | TRBV5-6 | CASSSRTGLPGAFF
TRBJ1-5 | TRBV7-6 | CASSVDFNQPQHF